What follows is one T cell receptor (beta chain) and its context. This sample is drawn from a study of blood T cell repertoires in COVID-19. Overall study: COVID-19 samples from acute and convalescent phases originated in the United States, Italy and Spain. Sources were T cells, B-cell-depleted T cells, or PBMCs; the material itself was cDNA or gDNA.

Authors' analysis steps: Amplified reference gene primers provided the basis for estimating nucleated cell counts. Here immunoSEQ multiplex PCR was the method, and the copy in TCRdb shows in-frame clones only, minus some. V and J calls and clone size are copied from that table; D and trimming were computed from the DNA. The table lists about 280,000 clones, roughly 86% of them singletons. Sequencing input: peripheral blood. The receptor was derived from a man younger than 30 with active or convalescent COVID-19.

In DNA form, the CDR3 reads TGTGCCAGCAGCCTTGCAGGTCCCTCCTACAATGAGCAGTTCTTC. Protein product: CASSLAGPSYNEQFF. The chain employs TRBV7-8 and TRBJ2-1; D remains ambiguous. Trimming cost V 5 bases and J 0 bases, with 11 bases left between them. Germline V gene data show CDR1 as SGHVS and CDR2 as FQNEAQ. This CDR3 has 15 residues. Filled out from reference TRBV7-8 and TRBJ2-1, the complete variable domain reads GAGVSQSPRYKVAKRGQDVALRCDPISGHVSLFWYQQALGQGPEFLTYFQNEAQLDKSGLPSDRFFAERPEGSVSTLKIQRTQQEDSAVYLCASSLAGPSYNEQFFGPGTRLTVL.